What follows are 21 T cell receptor beta chains derived from one specimen sequenced in a study of PD-1 blockade in classical Hodgkin lymphoma (dated by TCRdb to the early 2020s). The time point label on this specimen signifies: cycle 1 day 1 (C1D1), immediately before nivolumab initiation. Every trial patient had relapsed following autologous stem cell transplantation, and prior brentuximab vedotin exposure was what differed among cohorts A, B and C. Libraries were constructed by the immunoSEQ multiplex PCR assay. Here the immuneACCESS table is served through TCRdb, limited to in-frame sequences with V and J called. Missing clones are a known gap in these copies; in checked studies unresolved V genes cover under half, and the rest lacks a known reason. For this sample there are almost 100,000 clones; around 90% appear just once. Of the sample, over 2.5% is held by the ten largest clones. The material was peripheral blood mononuclear cells (PBMCs), obtained at baseline. The receptors originated from a human donor with classical Hodgkin lymphoma.

The V and J genes are TRBV11-2 and TRBJ2-1; TRBD2 agrees at 14 bases. The CDR3 has 16 amino acids. CDR1 is SGHAT and CDR2 is FQNNGV in the germline V gene. V was clipped by 6 bases and J by 5 bases; unmatched bases: 6. CDR3 sequence (DNA): TGTGCCAGCAGGATGACGGGACTAGCGGGAGACAATGAGCAGTTCTTC. It codes for CASRMTGLAGDNEQFF.

J is TRBJ2-7 and V is TRBV11-2; no clear D gene. Germline V gene sequence: CDR1 SGHAT, CDR2 FQNNGV. Trimming stripped 4 bases from V and 0 bases from J, with 13 bases between. This CDR3 is 15 amino acids long. DNA for the CDR3: TGTGCCAGCAGCTCTGTTCGGAGAGGCTCCTACGAGCAGTACTTC. Translated, it gives CASSSVRRGSYEQYF.

The chain has TRBV10-1 and TRBJ2-7, with D tentatively TRBD1 or TRBD2 (5 bases each). Germline-derived CDR1 and CDR2 are WNHNN and SYGVQD (reference sequence). The CDR3 runs 17 residues. Deletions cut 0 bases from V and 1 base from J, with 16 bases between. The CDR3 nucleotides read TGCGCCAGCAGTGAGTCGAAAACCCGGGACCGGTCCTACGAGCAGTACTTC. It specifies CASSESKTRDRSYEQYF.

V is TRBV6-1 and J is TRBJ2-7, with 11 bases identical to TRBD2. Unmatched junction bases numbered 5, after V lost 0 bases and J lost 4 bases. The CDR3 runs 16 residues. Germline-derived CDR1 and CDR2 are MNHNS and SASEGT. CDR3 in DNA: TGTGCCAGCAGTGAAGCTAGCGGGAGGGCCGGTTACGAGCAGTACTTC. Translation: CASSEASGRAGYEQYF.

J is TRBJ2-7 and V is TRBV28, with 9 bases identical to TRBD2. Germline-derived CDR1 and CDR2 are MDHEN and SYDVKM. This CDR3 contains 15 residues. V shed 2 bases, J shed 4 bases, and the junction held 6 bases outside the gene matches. CDR3 DNA: TGTGCCAGCAGTTTAGGGACTAGCCGGGGATACGAGCAGTACTTC. It specifies CASSLGTSRGYEQYF. Using reference TRBV28 and TRBJ2-7 for the parts outside the CDR3, the full variable domain is DVKVTQSSRYLVKRTGEKVFLECVQDMDHENMFWYRQDPGLGLRLIYFSYDVKMKEKGDIPEGYSVSREKKERFSLILESASTNQTSMYLCASSLGTSRGYEQYFGPGTRLTVT.

This chain uses TRBV7-9 with TRBJ1-1; D call uncertain. CDR1 is SEHNR, CDR2 FQNEAQ, per germline (reference sequence). Trimming pared 0 bases from V and 0 bases from J, leaving 8 bases between. The CDR3 runs to 15 residues. The chain's CDR3 is CASSLAMRLNTEAFF. The CDR3 DNA sequence: TGTGCCAGCAGCTTAGCCATGCGGCTGAACACTGAAGCTTTCTTT.

V usage is TRBV6-5 and J usage is TRBJ2-2; D gene unclear. Germline V CDR1 and CDR2: MNHEY, SVGAGI. V dropped 6 bases and J dropped 0 bases, with 8 bases sitting between them. The CDR3 length is 14 residues. The CDR3 DNA sequence: TGTGCCAGCAGCCGGTGGGCGAACACCGGGGAGCTGTTTTTT. The encoded protein is CASSRWANTGELFF.

The V and J genes are TRBV5-4 and TRBJ1-1, with unresolved D. This CDR3 contains 11 residues. CDR1 and CDR2 from the germline V gene are SGHNT and YYREEE (reference sequence). V was pared by 1 base and J by 2 bases, with 0 bases between. The CDR3 nucleotides read TGTGCCAGCAGCTTGAACACTGAAGCTTTCTTT. Its protein product is CASSLNTEAFF.

The genes are TRBV19 and TRBJ2-3; maybe TRBD2 (5 bases). The V gene lost 6 bases and the J gene lost 8 bases, with 12 bases spanning the gap. The CDR3 consists of 12 residues. In germline, CDR1 is LNHDA, CDR2 SQIVND (reference sequence). CDR3 loop: CASSELSGTQYF. In DNA, the CDR3 is TGTGCCAGTAGCGAGCTGAGCGGTACGCAGTATTTT.

This clone was counted a single time. The genes are TRBV9 and TRBJ1-2; D may be TRBD1 (6 bases). Deletions cut 2 bases from V and 2 bases from J, with 22 bases between. The CDR3 totals 18 residues. Germline V gives CDR1 SGDLS, CDR2 YYNGEE. The CDR3 DNA follows: TGTGCCAGCAGCGTCGCGAGGGGGGGTTTAGACAGGAACTATGGCTACACCTTC. It codes for CASSVARGGLDRNYGYTF.

The chain links TRBV5-1 to TRBJ2-2, with 7 nucleotides matching TRBD2. J lost 0 bases, V lost 4 bases, and 9 bases had no gene match. This CDR3 contains 17 residues. Germline CDR1 and CDR2: SGHRS and YFSETQ. CDR3 DNA sequence: TGCGCCAGCAGCCCCCAAGGGCTAGCGGCGAACACCGGGGAGCTGTTTTTT. Protein sequence: CASSPQGLAANTGELFF.

The rearrangement links TRBV25-1 to TRBJ2-2; 7 positions agree with TRBD2. Looked up from germline, CDR1 is MGHDK and CDR2 is SYGVNS. This CDR3 is 18 amino acids long. V lost 3 bases to trimming and J lost 0 bases; unmatched junction nucleotides: 10. Here the CDR3 reads CASSDRTGGYANTGELFF. Written as DNA, the CDR3 is TGTGCCAGCAGTGATCGAACGGGAGGCTACGCGAACACCGGGGAGCTGTTTTTT.

CDR3 residues: CASSPRTGGSYGYTF. The CDR3 coding sequence is TGTGCCAGCAGCCCGCGGACAGGGGGTTCCTATGGCTACACCTTC. This chain connects TRBV14 to TRBJ1-2, with 10 bases aligning to TRBD1. The ends lost 4 bases at V and 4 bases at J; junction bases unmatched: 6. Germline V CDR1 and CDR2: SGHDN, FVKESK. The CDR3 runs 15 residues.

The chain carries TRBV5-1 and TRBJ1-1; unclear D gene. The length of the CDR3 is 11 residues. Between the trimmed V and J ends, which lost 3 bases and 4 bases, there was a span of 4 bases. In germline, CDR1 is SGHRS, CDR2 YFSETQ. The CDR3 DNA follows: TGCGCCAGCAGCTCGTTCACTGAAGCTTTCTTT. It is translated as CASSSFTEAFF.

The chain has TRBV7-6 and TRBJ1-3; possibly TRBD1 for D (5 bases). CDR3 length: 20 amino acids. Germline assignment: CDR1 SGHVS and CDR2 FNYEAQ. The V gene lost 0 bases and the J gene lost 0 bases, with 21 bases spanning the gap. The CDR3 DNA sequence: TGTGCCAGCAGCTTAGCGTCCGAGGTCGGGAGGGGTCGCTCTGGAAACACCATATATTTT. Translation gives CASSLASEVGRGRSGNTIYF.

The chain couples TRBV11-1 to TRBJ2-5, with D perhaps TRBD1 or TRBD2 (5 bases each). The V end was cut by 1 base, the J end by 9 bases, with 12 bases between. The CDR3 has 13 residues. From germline, CDR1 is SGHAT and CDR2 FQDESV (reference sequence). The CDR3 DNA reads as TGTGCCAGCAGCTTAGGGGACGGTCGAGCCCAGTACTTC. Residues: CASSLGDGRAQYF.

The CDR3 sequence: CASSLLLGGNTEAFF. The CDR3 DNA is TGCGCCAGCAGCTTGTTACTGGGGGGGAACACTGAAGCTTTCTTT. The genes are TRBV5-1 and TRBJ1-1, with D perhaps TRBD1 (5 bases). From germline, CDR1 is SGHRS and CDR2 YFSETQ. This CDR3 region has 15 residues. V was shortened by 1 base and J by 1 base, with 11 bases between the two germline ends. The complete variable domain, with remaining parts taken from reference TRBV5-1 and TRBJ1-1, reads KAGVTQTPRYLIKTRGQQVTLSCSPISGHRSVSWYQQTPGQGLQFLFEYFSETQRNKGNFPGRFSGRQFSNSRSEMNVSTLELGDSALYLCASSLLLGGNTEAFFGQGTRLTVV.

The chain recombines TRBV28 with TRBJ2-2; 9 bases agree with TRBD1. The CDR3 has 15 amino acids. V gave up 5 bases and J gave up 6 bases; unmatched junction bases: 7. Germline CDR1 MDHEN, CDR2 SYDVKM. The DNA of the CDR3 is TGTGCCAGCAGTACTAACAGGGGGCGGGCCGGGGAGCTGTTTTTT. It specifies CASSTNRGRAGELFF.

The chain joins TRBV5-1 to TRBJ2-3, with 9 bases aligning to TRBD2. V gave up 4 bases and J gave up 3 bases; unmatched junction bases: 6. The CDR3 contains 15 residues. CDR1 is SGHRS and CDR2 is YFSETQ in the germline V gene. The CDR3: CASSLGLARTDTQYF. The CDR3 DNA reads TGCGCCAGCAGCCTCGGACTAGCGAGGACAGATACGCAGTATTTT.

V gene TRBV30 combines with J gene TRBJ1-5; D ambiguous. Germline CDR1 is GTSNPN and CDR2 is SVGIG (reference sequence). Trimming removed 1 base from V and 2 bases from J, with 18 bases in between. The CDR3 spans 17 residues. In DNA, the CDR3 is TGTGCCTGGAGTGCCGCAGCACTAGGCGCGGGCAATCAGCCCCAGCATTTT. Encoded protein: CAWSAAALGAGNQPQHF.

J is TRBJ2-5 and V is TRBV19; 7 bases are a match to TRBD2. Germline CDR1 reads LNHDA; CDR2 reads SQIVND (reference sequence). V lost 3 bases and J lost 1; bases outside the gene matches: 2. The CDR3 has 14 residues. The DNA for the CDR3 is TGTGCCAGTAGTATTGGCGGGAGCCAAGAGACCCAGTACTTC. Its protein product is CASSIGGSQETQYF.